What follows is one T cell receptor (beta chain) and its context. Antigen specificity is unknown. The record originates from a study of shared clonotypes between healthy human individuals. The wider study: The study used three CD4 naive, three CD4 memory, two CD8 naive and one CD8 memory plate per donor.

Germline V CDR1 and CDR2: SGHNT, YYREEE (reference sequence). This CDR3 is built from 14 residues. The J segment lost 4 bases and the V segment lost 1 base, leaving 3 bases of the junction unmatched. A deep-level run was used for the assay. The data were produced by immunoSEQ multiplex PCR, yet TCRdb's version contains in-frame clones alone and is incomplete. The repertoire includes approximately 320,000 clones, over 65% of them detected once, and around 10% sits in the top ten. Study-wide results and caveats: Around 5% was the fraction of naive CD4 clonotypes found shared across several donors.

This chain joins TRBV5-4 and TRBJ1-2; TRBD1 aligns across 8 bases. Sequenced: memory CD4+ T cells sorted from blood. Subset here: CD45RA-negative fraction. This clonotype was obtained from a man aged 25 to 45 in good health. The DNA of the CDR3 is TGTGCCAGCAGCTTGAAGCAGGGGGCCTATGGCTACACCTTC. Protein product: CASSLKQGAYGYTF.